This TCR beta chain was captured by sequencing in a study of shared clonotypes between healthy human individuals. A word on this clone: The antigen remains undetermined.

The CDR3 is 17 residues long. The germline CDR1 and CDR2 sequences are SGHAT and FQNNGV. The J segment lost 3 bases and the V segment lost 4 bases, leaving 12 bases of the junction unmatched. Study-wide points: Clonotype sharing among donors was expected to depend on sequencing depth. Generation probability values for non-shared clonotypes were lower than those for clonotypes shared by all four donors.

Clones were read by immunoSEQ multiplex PCR, and TCRdb kept only the in-frame ones, dropping some. This table holds a few million clones, over 85% found once. The chain links TRBV11-2 to TRBJ2-1, with 7 nucleotides matching TRBD2. This receptor was identified in a man in his late teens or twenties in good health. Some clones in this sample may be carry-over from other donors' samples. The sequencing input was naive CD4+ T cells from PBMCs. Subset given: CD45RA+ positively selected. This CDR3 reads CASSSISGYGIYNEQFF. The CDR3 nucleotides are TGTGCCAGCAGCTCGATTAGCGGGTACGGGATCTACAATGAGCAGTTCTTC.